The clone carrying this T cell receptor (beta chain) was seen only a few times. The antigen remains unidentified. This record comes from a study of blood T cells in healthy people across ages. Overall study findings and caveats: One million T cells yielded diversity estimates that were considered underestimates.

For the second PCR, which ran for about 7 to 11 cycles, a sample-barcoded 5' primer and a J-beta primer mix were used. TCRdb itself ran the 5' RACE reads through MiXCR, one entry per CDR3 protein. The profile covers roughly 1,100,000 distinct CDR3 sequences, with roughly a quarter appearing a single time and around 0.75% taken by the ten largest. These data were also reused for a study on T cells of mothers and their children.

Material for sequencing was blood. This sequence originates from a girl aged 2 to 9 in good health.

The CDR3 region has the DNA TGCGCCAGCAGCTCCGGAACAGGAGATTTTCAAGAGACCCAGTACTTC. This encodes CASSSGTGDFQETQYF. This chain joins TRBV5-1 and TRBJ2-5; tentatively, D is TRBD1 (5 bases). Trimming removed 3 bases from V and 2 bases from J, with 17 bases in between. The CDR3 consists of 16 residues. The germline gives CDR1 SGHRS, CDR2 YFSETQ.